Listed below are T cell receptor beta chains from one sample, sequenced in a study of blood T cell repertoires in COVID-19. Sequenced by immunoSEQ multiplex PCR; TCRdb stores in-frame clones only, minus some. The sample lists about 150,000 clones; about 85% were seen once. Sequenced input: peripheral blood. These receptor sequences come from a woman between 55 and 75 years old with COVID-19, enrolled during active disease. The CDR3 runs from the conserved cysteine through the conserved F or W. The D gene is left open where the match is weak. The size of a clone is reported for some rows only, either as once, few or many, or as a class for expanded clones.

J	D	length	V	size	CDR3	DNA
TRBJ1-5	TRBD1	14	TRBV9	few	CASSVGDRGQPQHF	TGTGCCAGCAGCGTAGGGGACAGGGGTCAGCCCCAGCATTTT
TRBJ2-1	TRBD2	15	TRBV7-9	-	CASSLEAGVGNEQFF	TGTGCCAGCAGCTTAGAAGCGGGGGTAGGGAATGAGCAGTTCTTC
TRBJ2-1	TRBD2	16	TRBV5-1	-	CASSFPTSGVYNEQFF	TGCGCCAGCAGCTTCCCTACTAGCGGGGTATACAATGAGCAGTTCTTC
TRBJ1-2	TRBD1	14	TRBV24-1	-	CATSDRDRAYGYTF	TGTGCCACCAGTGATAGAGACAGGGCATATGGCTACACCTTC
TRBJ2-1	TRBD2	14	TRBV5-4	-	CASSFGGSGNEQFF	TGTGCCAGCAGCTTCGGGGGGTCAGGGAATGAGCAGTTCTTC
TRBJ1-2	-	12	TRBV6-2/TRBV6-3	-	CASSYTDYGYTF	TGTGCCAGCAGTTACACAGATTATGGCTACACCTTC
TRBJ1-2	-	11	TRBV6-1	few	CASSESFGYTF	TGTGCCAGCAGTGAATCATTTGGCTACACCTTC
TRBJ1-6	-	14	TRBV19	-	CASSLVQGHQPLHF	TGTGCCAGTAGTTTAGTGCAGGGACACCAGCCCCTCCACTTT
TRBJ1-2	TRBD1	15	TRBV7-9	-	CASSPRTGVNYGYTF	TGTGCCAGCAGCCCAAGGACAGGGGTGAACTATGGCTACACCTTC
TRBJ2-3	-	14	TRBV5-4	-	CASSAQGGTDTQYF	TGTGCCAGCAGCGCTCAGGGCGGCACAGATACGCAGTATTTT
TRBJ1-2	-	15	TRBV9	-	CASSVDPGQGRGYTF	TGTGCCAGCAGCGTAGATCCCGGGCAGGGCCGAGGCTACACCTTC
TRBJ1-6	-	13	TRBV12-5	-	CASGSTPPPPLHF	TGTGCTAGTGGCTCTACCCCTCCGCCACCCCTCCACTTT
TRBJ2-2	TRBD2	16	TRBV5-1	-	CASSLLAGMNTGELFF	TGCGCCAGCAGCTTACTAGCGGGAATGAACACCGGGGAGCTGTTTTTT
TRBJ1-6	TRBD1	16	TRBV11-2	many	CASSLREGAWVTPLHF	TGTGCCAGCAGCTTACGGGAGGGGGCTTGGGTTACACCCCTCCACTTT
TRBJ1-3	-	14	TRBV7-8	-	CASSLDQSGNTIYF	TGTGCCAGCAGCTTAGACCAGTCTGGAAACACCATATATTTT
TRBJ2-3	TRBD1	16	TRBV19	once	CASSSPRTGGMDTQYF	TGTGCCAGTAGTTCTCCCCGGACAGGGGGCATGGATACGCAGTATTTT
TRBJ2-3	-	13	TRBV18	-	CASSPQGADTQYF	TGTGCCAGCTCACCACAGGGGGCAGATACGCAGTATTTT
TRBJ1-6	-	13	TRBV19	once	CASSAGRNSPLHF	TGTGCCAGTAGTGCGGGACGCAATTCACCCCTCCACTTT
TRBJ1-1	-	15	TRBV1	once	CTSSQDASGATEAFF	TGCACCAGCAGCCAAGATGCATCTGGGGCCACTGAAGCTTTCTTT
TRBJ2-1	TRBD2	18	TRBV3-1/TRBV3-2	-	CASSQDRGLALPYNEQFF	TGTGCCAGCAGCCAAGATCGAGGACTAGCGCTGCCCTACAATGAGCAGTTCTTC
TRBJ2-2	TRBD2	15	TRBV6-5	-	CATLGASGRAGELFF	TGTGCCACCCTAGGGGCTAGCGGGAGGGCCGGGGAGCTGTTTTTT
TRBJ2-2	TRBD1	16	TRBV6-6	-	CASTLGGTGDTGELFF	TGTGCCAGCACCTTAGGGGGGACAGGGGATACCGGGGAGCTGTTTTTT
TRBJ1-2	-	14	TRBV5-1	once	CASSSSGGGYGYTF	TGCGCCAGCAGCTCCTCGGGGGGAGGTTATGGCTACACCTTC
TRBJ1-6	-	16	TRBV9	-	CASSPRESSYNSPLHF	TGTGCCAGCAGCCCCCGGGAAAGCTCCTATAATTCACCCCTCCACTTT
TRBJ2-5	TRBD2	14	TRBV7-2	few	CADGLAGGQETQYF	TGTGCCGACGGACTAGCGGGGGGACAAGAGACCCAGTACTTC